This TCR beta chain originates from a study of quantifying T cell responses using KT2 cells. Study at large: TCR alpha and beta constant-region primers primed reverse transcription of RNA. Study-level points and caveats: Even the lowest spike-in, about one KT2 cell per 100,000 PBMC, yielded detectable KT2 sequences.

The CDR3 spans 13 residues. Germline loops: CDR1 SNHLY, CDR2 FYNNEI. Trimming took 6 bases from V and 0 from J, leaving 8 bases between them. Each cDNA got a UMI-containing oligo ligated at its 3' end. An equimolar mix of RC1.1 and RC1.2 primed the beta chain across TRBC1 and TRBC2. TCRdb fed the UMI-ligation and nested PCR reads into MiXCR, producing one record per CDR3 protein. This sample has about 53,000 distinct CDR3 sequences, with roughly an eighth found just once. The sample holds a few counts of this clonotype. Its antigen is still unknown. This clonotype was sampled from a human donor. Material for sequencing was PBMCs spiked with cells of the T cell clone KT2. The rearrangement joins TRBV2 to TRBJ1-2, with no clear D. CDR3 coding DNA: TGTGCCAGCAGGGTACAGTCTAACTATGGCTACACCTTC. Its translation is CASRVQSNYGYTF.